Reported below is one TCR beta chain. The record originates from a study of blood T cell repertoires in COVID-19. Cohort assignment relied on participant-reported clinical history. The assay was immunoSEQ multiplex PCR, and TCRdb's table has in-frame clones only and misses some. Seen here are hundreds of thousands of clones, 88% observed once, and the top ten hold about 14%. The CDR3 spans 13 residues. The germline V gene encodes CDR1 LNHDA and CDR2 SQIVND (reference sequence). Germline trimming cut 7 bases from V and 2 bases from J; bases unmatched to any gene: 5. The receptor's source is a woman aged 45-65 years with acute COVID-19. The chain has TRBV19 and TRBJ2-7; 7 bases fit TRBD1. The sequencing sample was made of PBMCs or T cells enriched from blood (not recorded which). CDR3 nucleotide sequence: TGTGCCAGTACCCTGACAGGGACCTACGAGCAGTACTTC. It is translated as CASTLTGTYEQYF.